The 26 T cell receptor beta chains presented below share a single source sample, sequenced in a study of shared clonotypes between healthy human individuals. Naive CD8 populations comprised CD45RO-negative cells positively selected for CCR7, excluding terminally differentiated effector memory CD45RA+ cells. Measured with immunoSEQ multiplex PCR; TCRdb has only the in-frame clones, and not every one. The data show nearly 2 million clones, about 94% seen once. Sequencing was performed on naive CD8+ T cells sorted from blood. Source of these receptors: a man aged 18 to 30 in good health.

The chain joins TRBV7-9 to TRBJ2-7; TRBD1 or TRBD2 may be the D gene (6 bases each). This CDR3 comprises 16 residues. V was pared by 1 base and J by 2 bases, with 15 bases between. Germline V gene lookup returns CDR1 SEHNR and CDR2 FQNEAQ (reference sequence). Here the CDR3 reads CASSLEGGIVAYEQYF. DNA of the CDR3: TGTGCCAGCAGCTTAGAAGGGGGGATAGTGGCCTACGAGCAGTACTTC.

This chain joins TRBV19 and TRBJ2-6; 8 bases are shared with TRBD2. The V and J ends lost 6 bases and 2 bases, in that order; junction bases with no gene match: 9. Germline CDR1 reads LNHDA; CDR2 reads SQIVND (reference sequence). The CDR3 is 17 residues long. CDR3 bases: TGTGCCAGTAGCGCCGGGAGGGGCTCTCCTGGGGCCAACGTCCTGACTTTC. This gives the protein CASSAGRGSPGANVLTF.

This clone has just a few counts. A read error may explain this, as a much larger clone is one base away. The sample holds other DNA sequences that translate to the same CDR3. CDR3 region: CASSLSGELFF. The DNA of the CDR3 is TGTGCCAGCAGCTTAAGCGGGGAGCTGTTTTTT. J is TRBJ2-2 and V is TRBV7-9; D gene unclear. The germline CDR1 and CDR2 sequences are SEHNR and FQNEAQ (reference sequence). Trimming cost V 2 bases and J 7 bases, with 2 bases left between them. CDR3 length: 11 residues.

The chain is built from TRBV5-4 and TRBJ2-3; weak D call: TRBD1 (6 bases). Germline loops: CDR1 SGHNT, CDR2 YYREEE (reference sequence). There are 13 residues in the CDR3. V was cut by 4 bases and J by 5 bases, with 11 bases left in between. CDR3 in amino acids: CASSPRGLDTQYF. In DNA form, the CDR3 reads TGTGCCAGCAGCCCGAGGGGGTTAGATACGCAGTATTTT.

The V gene is TRBV7-8, the J gene TRBJ2-5; D is uncertain. Per germline, CDR1 SGHVS and CDR2 FQNEAQ. With 1 base removed from V and 4 bases from J, the gap between germline ends came to 4 bases. There are 12 residues in the CDR3. The CDR3 DNA is TGTGCCAGCAGCTTAGAAGCAGAGACCCAGTACTTC. As protein: CASSLEAETQYF. Full variable domain (remainder filled in from reference TRBV7-8 and TRBJ2-5): GAGVSQSPRYKVAKRGQDVALRCDPISGHVSLFWYQQALGQGPEFLTYFQNEAQLDKSGLPSDRFFAERPEGSVSTLKIQRTQQEDSAVYLCASSLEAETQYFGPGTRLLVL.

This rearrangement joins TRBV12-5 to TRBJ1-5; no reliable D call. Germline CDR1 LGHNT, CDR2 FRNRAP. The CDR3 is 13 residues long. The V end was cut by 3 bases, the J end by 1 base, with 4 bases between. CDR3 region: CASGFDSNQPQHF. Written as DNA, the CDR3 is TGTGCTAGTGGTTTCGACAGCAATCAGCCCCAGCATTTT. The full variable domain, completed using reference TRBV12-5 and TRBJ1-5, is DARVTQTPRHKVTEMGQEVTMRCQPILGHNTVFWYRQTMMQGLELLAYFRNRAPLDDSGMPKDRFSAEMPDATLATLKIQPSEPRDSAVYFCASGFDSNQPQHFGDGTRLSIL.

The genes are TRBV7-2 and TRBJ2-1; 8 nucleotides agree with TRBD2. Germline loops: CDR1 SGHTA, CDR2 FQGNSA. Trimming removed 5 bases from V and 2 bases from J; junction bases left unmatched: 8. The CDR3 spans 16 residues. The CDR3, as DNA: TGTGCCAGCAGCATTATCGACGGGAGGGCCTACAATGAGCAGTTCTTC. This sequence encodes CASSIIDGRAYNEQFF. The whole variable domain, remainder taken from reference TRBV7-2 and TRBJ2-1, is GAGVSQSPSNKVTEKGKDVELRCDPISGHTALYWYRQSLGQGLEFLIYFQGNSAPDKSGLPSDRFSAERTGGSVSTLTIQRTQQEDSAVYLCASSIIDGRAYNEQFFGPGTRLTVL.

The chain couples TRBV25-1 to TRBJ2-7; 8 nucleotides agree with TRBD1. The CDR3 contains 15 residues. J was trimmed by 2 bases and V by 2 bases; bases with no gene match: 5. Germline V CDR1 and CDR2: MGHDK, SYGVNS. This CDR3 is CASSEPGTGTYEQYF. The CDR3, as DNA: TGTGCCAGCAGTGAACCCGGGACAGGAACCTACGAGCAGTACTTC.

V and J are TRBV10-2 and TRBJ1-2; 8 bases line up with TRBD1. Germline V gene sequence: CDR1 WSHSY, CDR2 SAAADI. The V and J ends lost 0 bases and 4 bases, in that order; junction bases with no gene match: 4. This CDR3 spans 15 amino acids. The CDR3 protein is CASSESGQGGYGYTF. As DNA, the CDR3 is TGCGCCAGCAGTGAGTCTGGACAGGGCGGCTATGGCTACACCTTC.

The genes are TRBV5-4 and TRBJ2-3, with D perhaps matching TRBD1 (6 bases). The CDR3 runs to 14 residues. Between the trimmed V and J ends, which lost 1 base and 4 bases, there was a span of 10 bases. From germline, CDR1 is SGHNT and CDR2 YYREEE (reference sequence). The CDR3 spells CASSLTGSADTQYF. In DNA form, the CDR3 reads TGTGCCAGCAGCTTGACAGGGTCGGCAGATACGCAGTATTTT.

The chain links TRBV9 to TRBJ1-3; 9 bases match TRBD1. Germline V gives CDR1 SGDLS, CDR2 YYNGEE. J lost 8 bases, V lost 3 bases, and 12 bases had no gene match. The CDR3 covers 16 residues. The CDR3 loop is CASSGTGTGWFDTIYF. CDR3 nucleotide sequence: TGTGCCAGCAGCGGGACCGGGACAGGGTGGTTTGACACCATATATTTT.

The chain has TRBV27 and TRBJ1-5; D is perhaps TRBD1 (5 bases). CDR1 is MNHEY, CDR2 SMNVEV, per germline (reference sequence). The CDR3 sequence is 17 residues long. Trimming left V 3 bases short and J 1 base short, with 16 bases between. The CDR3 is CASSLSPGAGSNQPQHF. The CDR3, as DNA: TGTGCCAGCAGTTTGTCCCCCGGAGCAGGGAGCAATCAGCCCCAGCATTTT.

The chain employs TRBV6-1 and TRBJ2-2; D call uncertain. Germline-derived CDR1 and CDR2 are MNHNS and SASEGT. The CDR3 covers 15 residues. Trimming took off 1 base at V and 1 base at J, with 7 bases between the two ends. In nucleotides, the CDR3 is TGTGCCAGCAGTGAAGACCCAGGGAACACCGGGGAGCTGTTTTTT. Protein product: CASSEDPGNTGELFF.

The CDR3 is CASSLEPGYWDYEQYF. CDR3 DNA: TGCGCCAGCAGCTTGGAGCCCGGGTATTGGGACTACGAGCAGTACTTC. The genes are TRBV5-1 and TRBJ2-7; D unresolved. Germline CDR1 and CDR2: SGHRS and YFSETQ. Trimming removed 0 bases from V and 3 bases from J, with 16 bases in between. The length of the CDR3 is 16 residues.

The V and J genes are TRBV6-1 and TRBJ1-4; 9 positions match TRBD1. The CDR3 has 14 amino acids. V shed 4 bases and J 8 bases; nucleotides not matched to a gene: 5. Germline CDR1 MNHNS, CDR2 SASEGT. This CDR3 is CASSVTGGREKLFF. The CDR3 nucleotides are TGTGCCAGCAGTGTTACAGGGGGCCGGGAAAAACTGTTTTTT.

The chain recombines TRBV5-6 with TRBJ2-3; 12 positions match TRBD2. In germline, CDR1 is SGHDT, CDR2 YYEEEE. This CDR3 has 16 amino acids. V lost 4 bases to trimming and J lost 4 bases; unmatched junction nucleotides: 7. The CDR3 spells CASSIGLAGTPDTQYF. CDR3 coding DNA: TGTGCCAGCAGCATCGGACTAGCGGGAACCCCAGATACGCAGTATTTT.

This clone was seen once. This chain links TRBV29-1 with TRBJ1-4; 10 nucleotides align to TRBD1. Looked up from germline, CDR1 is SQVTM and CDR2 is ANQGSEA. The V and J ends lost 3 bases and 8 bases, in that order; junction bases with no gene match: 9. The CDR3 runs to 15 residues. The CDR3, as DNA: TGCAGCGTTGACGGGACAGGGGTTACGGAGGAAAAACTGTTTTTT. Protein sequence: CSVDGTGVTEEKLFF.

V is TRBV5-5 and J is TRBJ2-7; no reliable D call. CDR3 size: 13 residues. V was cut by 0 bases and J by 3 bases, with 7 bases left in between. Germline assignment: CDR1 SGHKS and CDR2 YYEKEE (reference sequence). The CDR3 DNA sequence: TGTGCCAGCAGCTTGGGTATTAGCTACGAGCAGTACTTC. It is translated as CASSLGISYEQYF.

The chain recombines TRBV5-4 with TRBJ2-2; possible D gene TRBD2, 6 bases. The V gene lost 3 bases and the J gene lost 3 bases, with 12 bases spanning the gap. The CDR3 extends over 15 amino acids. Germline V gene data show CDR1 as SGHNT and CDR2 as YYREEE (reference sequence). CDR3 bases: TGTGCCAGCAGCTCGGGACTTGGGGACACCGGGGAGCTGTTTTTT. This translates into CASSSGLGDTGELFF.

This clone occurred a few times. The chain recombines TRBV30 with TRBJ1-2; TRBD1 might be the D (6 bases). This CDR3 has 18 amino acids. Germline CDR1 is GTSNPN and CDR2 is SVGIG (reference sequence). V was shortened by 0 bases and J by 6 bases, with 26 bases between the two germline ends. CDR3 region: CAWSVRGTIYREENGYTF. For the CDR3, the DNA is TGTGCCTGGAGTGTACGCGGGACAATATACAGGGAAGAAAATGGCTACACCTTC.

The rearrangement joins TRBV19 to TRBJ2-1, with 11 bases matching TRBD1. Germline values: CDR1 LNHDA, CDR2 SQIVND (reference sequence). This CDR3 has 15 amino acids. V gave up 7 bases and J gave up 10 bases; unmatched junction bases: 12. The DNA of the CDR3 is TGTGCCAGTACCCTTGATGGACAGGGGGCACGCGAGCAGTTCTTC. This codes for CASTLDGQGAREQFF.

The chain links TRBV6-1 to TRBJ2-5; D may be TRBD2 (7 bases). The V end lost 6 bases, the J end lost 5 bases, and 16 bases lay between the germline ends. The CDR3 runs to 14 residues. Germline V gene data show CDR1 as MNHNS and CDR2 as SASEGT. For the CDR3, the DNA is TGTGCCAGCAGCCTCCTGGGGGGGCAGGAGACCCAGTACTTC. Amino acid sequence: CASSLLGGQETQYF.

Remarks on this clone: The sample contains more than one DNA sequence encoding this CDR3. The V and J genes are TRBV7-6 and TRBJ2-7, with D possibly being TRBD2 (6 bases). The CDR3 is made up of 14 amino acids. The V end was cut by 1 base, the J end by 3 bases, with 10 bases between. Germline values: CDR1 SGHVS, CDR2 FNYEAQ. Here the CDR3 DNA reads TGTGCCAGCAGCTTAGTGGGGGGAAGCTACGAGCAGTACTTC. Amino acid sequence: CASSLVGGSYEQYF. Together with reference TRBV7-6 and TRBJ2-7, the CDR3 gives the full variable domain: GAGVSQSPRYKVTKRGQDVALRCDPISGHVSLYWYRQALGQGPEFLTYFNYEAQQDKSGLPNDRFSAERPEGSISTLTIQRTEQRDSAMYRCASSLVGGSYEQYFGPGTRLTVT.

The V call is TRBV7-2, the J call TRBJ2-1, with 13 bases aligning to TRBD2. The CDR3 totals 18 residues. Germline trimming cut 4 bases from V and 8 bases from J; bases unmatched to any gene: 14. Germline V gives CDR1 SGHTA, CDR2 FQGNSA. The CDR3 is CASSSYGLAGARIDEQFF. CDR3 sequence (DNA): TGTGCCAGCAGCTCCTACGGACTAGCGGGAGCTAGGATCGATGAGCAGTTCTTC.

The chain carries TRBV7-2 and TRBJ2-7; 10 bases line up with TRBD2. Germline loops: CDR1 SGHTA, CDR2 FQGNSA. The CDR3 loop spans 14 amino acids. Trimming removed 5 bases from V and 3 bases from J; junction bases left unmatched: 4. CDR3 sequence reads: CASSPRTSGYEQYF. DNA for the CDR3: TGTGCCAGCAGCCCTAGGACTAGCGGCTACGAGCAGTACTTC.

This rearrangement joins TRBV28 to TRBJ2-7; a weak D match, TRBD2 (5 bases). The V gene lost 7 bases and the J gene lost 1 base, with 17 bases spanning the gap. This CDR3 is built from 15 residues. The germline V gene has CDR1 MDHEN and CDR2 SYDVKM. CDR3 sequence reads: CASTVAGSSSYEQYF. DNA for the CDR3: TGTGCCAGCACAGTTGCTGGGAGTTCGTCCTACGAGCAGTACTTC.